Presented here are 30 T cell receptor beta chains from one specimen sequenced in a study of blood T cell repertoires in COVID-19. Repertoires were generated with immunoSEQ multiplex PCR, while TCRdb's copy carries only in-frame clones and drops some. Counted here are about 180,000 clones, approximately 81% occurring once; the ten biggest clones make up 15% to 20%. Input material: PBMCs or T cells enriched from blood (not recorded which). These receptor sequences come from a man between 60 and 75 years old who had recovered from COVID-19.

This clone was observed a single time. The chain employs TRBV2 and TRBJ1-6, with 7 bases fitting TRBD1. V lost 6 bases and J lost 10; bases outside the gene matches: 6. The germline CDR1 and CDR2 sequences are SNHLY and FYNNEI. The CDR3 is made up of 13 amino acids. The CDR3 DNA is TGTGCCAGCAGAGACAGGGAAAACTCACCCCTCCACTTT. Translation gives CASRDRENSPLHF.

This chain uses TRBV7-9 with TRBJ2-7; 10 positions match TRBD1. CDR1 is SEHNR and CDR2 is FQNEAQ in the germline V gene (reference sequence). V shed 3 bases and J 6 bases; nucleotides not matched to a gene: 2. The CDR3 has 13 residues. This CDR3 is CASSFRTGGEQYF. CDR3 DNA: TGTGCCAGCAGCTTCAGGACAGGGGGCGAGCAGTACTTC.

V gene TRBV20-1 combines with J gene TRBJ1-5; D might be TRBD1 (6 bases). The germline V and J ends were trimmed by 3 bases and 2 bases, with 11 bases remaining between them. Per germline, CDR1 DFQATT and CDR2 SNEGSKA (reference sequence). The CDR3 is 14 residues long. CDR3 region: CSASYHRGNQPQHF. CDR3 bases: TGCAGTGCTAGTTACCACAGGGGCAATCAGCCCCAGCATTTT.

The chain carries TRBV6-6 and TRBJ2-7; TRBD2 matches at 7 bases. V trimming: 2 bases; J trimming: 7 bases; junction bases outside the gene matches: 8. The CDR3 length is 14 residues. CDR1 and CDR2 from the germline V gene are MNHNY and SVGAGI (reference sequence). CDR3 residues: CASSYEAGLREQYF. The CDR3 nucleotides read TGTGCCAGCAGTTACGAAGCGGGGTTACGGGAGCAGTACTTC.

The V call is TRBV7-8, the J call TRBJ1-2; 7 bases line up with TRBD1. The ends lost 2 bases at V and 7 bases at J; junction bases unmatched: 10. This CDR3 comprises 15 residues. Per germline, CDR1 SGHVS and CDR2 FQNEAQ. The CDR3 loop reads CASSLSTGAEGGYTF. The CDR3 coding sequence is TGTGCCAGCAGCTTAAGTACAGGGGCGGAGGGTGGCTACACCTTC.

In this sample, this clone turned up a few times. Relative to the germline gene, one junction end is altered; a read error may explain this. J is TRBJ1-1 and V is TRBV28; D not certain. Germline CDR1 is MDHEN and CDR2 is SYDVKM. This CDR3 is 12 amino acids long. This CDR3 is CASSPLTEHPIF. Here the CDR3 DNA reads TGTGCCAGCAGTCCTTTAACAGAGCACCCGATCTTT.

This clone was detected only once. CDR3 DNA: TGTGCCAGCAGTAGACTCGGAGGGGACAGGGAAGGCGCTTTCTTT. It encodes CASSRLGGDREGAFF. V and J are TRBV6-5 and TRBJ1-1; 9 nucleotides match TRBD1. The CDR3 loop spans 15 amino acids. The germline V gene has CDR1 MNHEY and CDR2 SVGAGI. Losses at the gene ends were 5 bases for V and 11 bases for J; bases not matched to a gene: 15.

This chain joins TRBV7-9 and TRBJ1-1, with TRBD1 matching 8 bases. There are 17 residues in the CDR3. The germline gives CDR1 SEHNR, CDR2 FQNEAQ (reference sequence). V gave up 5 bases and J gave up 2 bases; unmatched junction bases: 13. The CDR3 loop is CASSTNRGYPLNTEAFF. CDR3 nucleotide sequence: TGTGCCAGCAGCACTAACAGGGGGTATCCCCTAAACACTGAAGCTTTCTTT. The whole variable domain, filled in from reference TRBV7-9 and TRBJ1-1, reads DTGVSQNPRHKITKRGQNVTFRCDPISEHNRLYWYRQTLGQGPEFLTYFQNEAQLEKSRLLSDRFSAERPKGSFSTLEIQRTEQGDSAMYLCASSTNRGYPLNTEAFFGQGTRLTVV.

The chain is built from TRBV7-3 and TRBJ2-6; D may be TRBD1 (6 bases). Trimming took off 4 bases at V and 3 bases at J, with 10 bases between the two ends. Germline CDR1 SGHTA, CDR2 FQGTGA. The CDR3 has 15 residues. The CDR3 sequence is CASSSGASGANVLTF. The CDR3 DNA sequence: TGTGCCAGCAGCTCAGGGGCTAGTGGGGCCAACGTCCTGACTTTC.

The chain employs TRBV18 and TRBJ1-3, with TRBD1 matching over 7 bases. This CDR3 contains 15 residues. Losses at the gene ends were 1 base for V and 2 bases for J; bases not matched to a gene: 2. Looked up from germline, CDR1 is KGHSH and CDR2 is LQKENI. CDR3 nucleotides: TGTGCCAGCTCACCACTTGACAGGGCTGGAAACACCATATATTTT. Its translation: CASSPLDRAGNTIYF.

The rearrangement uses TRBV11-2 and TRBJ1-5, with D possibly being TRBD1 (5 bases). The CDR3 spans 16 residues. V was clipped by 1 base and J by 1 base, with 11 bases between them. Germline loops: CDR1 SGHAT, CDR2 FQNNGV. In DNA, the CDR3 is TGTGCCAGCAGCTTAGTGGGGGGAGGGAGCAATCAGCCCCAGCATTTT. As protein: CASSLVGGGSNQPQHF.

The CDR3 sequence is CASSFESETQYF. CDR3 DNA: TGTGCCAGCAGCTTCGAGTCAGAGACCCAGTACTTC. The genes are TRBV11-2 and TRBJ2-5; no clear D gene. Trimming left V 3 bases short and J 4 bases short, with 6 bases between. The germline V gene has CDR1 SGHAT and CDR2 FQNNGV. This CDR3 is built from 12 residues.

The chain carries TRBV7-6 and TRBJ2-3; 11 bases are shared with TRBD2. CDR1 and CDR2 (germline): SGHVS, FNYEAQ. J lost 3 bases, V lost 5 bases, and 10 bases had no gene match. CDR3 length equals 17 residues. The CDR3 sequence is CASSRMPSGRTTDTQYF. CDR3 bases: TGTGCCAGCAGCCGTATGCCTAGCGGGAGGACGACAGATACGCAGTATTTT. The complete variable domain, with remaining parts taken from reference TRBV7-6 and TRBJ2-3, reads GAGVSQSPRYKVTKRGQDVALRCDPISGHVSLYWYRQALGQGPEFLTYFNYEAQQDKSGLPNDRFSAERPEGSISTLTIQRTEQRDSAMYRCASSRMPSGRTTDTQYFGPGTRLTVL.

The chain has TRBV6-1 and TRBJ2-3; D is perhaps TRBD1 (6 bases). The CDR3 covers 15 residues. V lost 3 bases and J lost 6, with 16 bases in between. From germline, CDR1 is MNHNS and CDR2 SASEGT. The CDR3 sequence: CASSEGQGGKDTQYF. As DNA, the CDR3 is TGTGCCAGCAGTGAGGGACAAGGGGGAAAGGATACGCAGTATTTT.

This chain connects TRBV9 to TRBJ2-1; perhaps TRBD1 as D (6 bases). The CDR3 consists of 15 residues. V lost 2 bases and J lost 5, with 14 bases in between. Looked up from germline, CDR1 is SGDLS and CDR2 is YYNGEE. CDR3 sequence reads: CASSVTGFPDNEQFF. CDR3 coding DNA: TGTGCCAGCAGCGTTACAGGGTTCCCAGACAATGAGCAGTTCTTC.

The chain carries TRBV19 and TRBJ2-2, with a possible D match to TRBD2 (7 bases). The ends were cut back, 6 bases at V and 4 bases at J, with 15 bases in the middle. The CDR3 is 15 residues long. Germline assignment: CDR1 LNHDA and CDR2 SQIVND (reference sequence). The CDR3 loop reads CASRLGLGGTGELFF. Written as DNA, the CDR3 is TGTGCCAGTAGACTCGGACTAGGGGGCACCGGGGAGCTGTTTTTT.

There are a few counts of this clone. This chain joins TRBV28 and TRBJ2-1; 8 bases line up with TRBD1. Trimming cost V 4 bases and J 2 bases; bases outside gene matches: 7. The CDR3 covers 16 residues. Germline assignment: CDR1 MDHEN and CDR2 SYDVKM. The CDR3 is CASSSTQGAPYNEQFF. The CDR3 DNA sequence: TGTGCCAGCAGTTCGACTCAGGGGGCTCCCTACAATGAGCAGTTCTTC.

The rearrangement uses TRBV6-2 or TRBV6-3 and TRBJ1-5; no reliable D call. Germline-derived CDR1 and CDR2 are MNHEY and SVGEGT. The V end lost 6 bases, the J end lost 9 bases, and 12 bases lay between the germline ends. The CDR3 has 12 residues. CDR3 nucleotides: TGTGCCAGCAGCAACCCAGGTGGGCCCCAGCATTTT. Amino acid sequence: CASSNPGGPQHF.

This clone came up once. The chain employs TRBV9 and TRBJ2-7; weak D call: TRBD1 (6 bases). This CDR3 has 16 amino acids. The V end was cut by 4 bases, the J end by 6 bases, with 23 bases between. The germline CDR1 and CDR2 sequences are SGDLS and YYNGEE. CDR3 coding DNA: TGTGCCAGCAGCCCACAGCTTGGGGGCATTTCGGGCGAGCAGTACTTC. It is translated as CASSPQLGGISGEQYF.

The chain carries TRBV7-9 and TRBJ2-3, with 8 bases aligning to TRBD2. Germline V CDR1 and CDR2: SEHNR, FQNEAQ (reference sequence). This CDR3 contains 14 residues. V was pared by 5 bases and J by 4 bases, with 5 bases of the junction left unmatched. The CDR3 DNA reads as TGTGCCAGCAGCCCGGGGGGGAGTGCAGATACGCAGTATTTT. Residues: CASSPGGSADTQYF.

The chain carries TRBV7-3 and TRBJ2-1, with 7 bases fitting TRBD2. The CDR3 is 14 amino acids. Germline assignment: CDR1 SGHTA and CDR2 FQGTGA. J lost 5 bases, V lost 1 base, and 2 bases had no gene match. The CDR3 DNA reads TGTGCCAGCAGCTTAAGTGGGGGGGACAATGAGCAGTTCTTC. It translates to CASSLSGGDNEQFF. Supplemented by reference TRBV7-3 and TRBJ2-1, the full variable domain reads GAGVSQTPSNKVTEKGKYVELRCDPISGHTALYWYRQSLGQGPEFLIYFQGTGAADDSGLPNDRFFAVRPEGSVSTLKIQRTERGDSAVYLCASSLSGGDNEQFFGPGTRLTVL.

The chain carries TRBV10-3 and TRBJ2-3; the match to TRBD2 covers 12 bases. Trimming cost V 5 bases and J 2 bases; bases outside gene matches: 8. The V gene's germline CDR1 is ENHRY and CDR2 SYGVKD. The CDR3 is made up of 17 amino acids. DNA for the CDR3: TGTGCCATCAGTACCCCGCGGACTAGCGGGGTCACAGATACGCAGTATTTT. It is translated as CAISTPRTSGVTDTQYF.

CDR3 sequence (DNA): TGTGCCAGCAGCGCAATGGGACAGGTCGAAGGAAACACCATATATTTT. Its protein product is CASSAMGQVEGNTIYF. This sequence joins TRBV9 and TRBJ1-3; TRBD1 agrees at 8 bases. Trimming removed 3 bases from V and 4 bases from J; junction bases left unmatched: 9. This CDR3 contains 16 residues. Germline V gene data show CDR1 as SGDLS and CDR2 as YYNGEE.

This clone occurred once. This sequence joins TRBV27 and TRBJ2-2; weak D call: TRBD2 (6 bases). Trimming stripped 2 bases from V and 4 bases from J, with 11 bases between. Germline V gene data show CDR1 as MNHEY and CDR2 as SMNVEV (reference sequence). This CDR3 has 15 amino acids. CDR3 in amino acids: CASSLPTRGTGELFF. The CDR3 DNA follows: TGTGCCAGCAGTTTACCGACGCGGGGCACCGGGGAGCTGTTTTTT.

This chain links TRBV5-1 with TRBJ2-7; D may be TRBD1 (6 bases). Germline-derived CDR1 and CDR2 are SGHRS and YFSETQ. V was cut by 0 bases and J by 2 bases, with 21 bases left in between. CDR3 size: 18 residues. CDR3 in amino acids: CASSLGVTGSTGTYEQYF. In DNA, the CDR3 is TGCGCCAGCAGCTTGGGGGTGACAGGATCGACAGGAACCTACGAGCAGTACTTC.

The CDR3 spells CASNEQQGTGYGYTF. CDR3 DNA sequence: TGTGCCAGCAACGAACAACAGGGGACGGGCTATGGCTACACCTTC. V is TRBV6-5 and J is TRBJ1-2, with 7 bases identical to TRBD1. V trimming: 7 bases; J trimming: 4 bases; junction bases outside the gene matches: 12. This CDR3 has 15 amino acids. Germline values: CDR1 MNHEY, CDR2 SVGAGI.

The chain uses TRBV7-3 and TRBJ1-3, with no clear D. The CDR3 contains 15 residues. Germline V gene sequence: CDR1 SGHTA, CDR2 FQGTGA. Trimming removed 6 bases from V and 0 bases from J, with 12 bases in between. The DNA of the CDR3 is TGTGCCAGCAGTCGGGCCGGGAACTCTGGAAACACCATATATTTT. Encoded protein: CASSRAGNSGNTIYF.

V gene TRBV7-8 combines with J gene TRBJ2-2, with 7 bases aligning to TRBD2. The CDR3 has 13 amino acids. Germline V CDR1 and CDR2: SGHVS, FQNEAQ. With 7 bases clipped from V and 6 bases from J, the junction kept 5 bases outside the gene matches. The CDR3 reads CASKWEGPGELFF. The DNA for the CDR3 is TGTGCCAGCAAGTGGGAGGGTCCCGGGGAGCTGTTTTTT.

The chain couples TRBV3-1 (or the pseudogene TRBV3-2) to TRBJ1-5; a possible D gene is TRBD1 (5 bases). This CDR3 has 14 residues. Germline lookup yields CDR1 LGHDT and CDR2 YNNKEL (reference sequence). Between the trimmed V and J ends, which lost 1 base and 3 bases, there was a span of 7 bases. The CDR3 reads CASSQGQHNQPQHF. The DNA of the CDR3 is TGTGCCAGCAGCCAAGGACAGCACAATCAGCCCCAGCATTTT.

This sequence joins TRBV15 and TRBJ2-7; D remains ambiguous. V shed 0 bases and J shed 4 bases, with 7 bases lying between them. Germline V gene lookup returns CDR1 LNHNV and CDR2 YYDKDF (reference sequence). The CDR3 has 13 residues. DNA of the CDR3: TGTGCCACCAGCAGAGATCTCGGGTACGAGCAGTACTTC. Translation: CATSRDLGYEQYF.